This TCR beta chain was observed in a study of blood T cell repertoires in COVID-19. Background on the study: COVID-19 samples collected from the United States, Italy and Spain covered acute and convalescent phases. PBMCs, B-cell-depleted T cells, or T cells provided the cDNA or gDNA that made up the material.

Germline values: CDR1 LNHNV, CDR2 YYDKDF (reference sequence). V was shortened by 1 base and J by 3 bases, with 6 bases between the two germline ends. The CDR3 is made up of 13 amino acids. A note on this clone: The same CDR3 arises from other DNA sequences in this sample as well.

As handled by the study authors: Estimation of nucleated cell counts was performed using reference gene primer amplification. Here immunoSEQ multiplex PCR was the method, and the copy in TCRdb shows in-frame clones only, minus some. The V and J calls and clone size are taken from that table; D and trimming were inferred from the DNA. The sample includes approximately 85,000 clones, around 91% seen only once; the top ten take around 4%. The sequenced sample was peripheral blood. The genes are TRBV15 and TRBJ2-5; weak D call: TRBD1 (6 bases). The sequence was obtained from a woman of 80 years or more with active or convalescent COVID-19. The CDR3 coding sequence is TGTGCCACCAGCAGAGCAGGGGAAGAGACCCAGTACTTC. Translation gives CATSRAGEETQYF.